The subject of this entry is one TCR beta chain. This sample was included in a study of blood T cell repertoires in COVID-19. Looking at the study overall: Whether acute or convalescent, the COVID-19 samples came from the United States, Italy and Spain. T cells, B-cell-depleted T cells, or PBMCs supplied cDNA or gDNA.

Original processing methods: Reference gene primers were amplified, and this amplification served to estimate nucleated cell counts. The assay was immunoSEQ multiplex PCR, and TCRdb's table has in-frame clones only and misses some. V, J and clone size reflect that table, while D and trimming were determined from the DNA. The data hold roughly 290,000 clones, with about 86% observed a single time. With 1 base removed from V and 7 bases from J, the gap between germline ends came to 13 bases. CDR3 length: 15 residues. CDR1 SNHLY and CDR2 FYNNEI come from the germline V gene. The receptor was isolated from a person between 65 and 79 years old with COVID-19, enrolled during active disease. Sequenced material: peripheral blood. V usage is TRBV2 and J usage is TRBJ2-2; a weak D match, TRBD1 (6 bases). CDR3 DNA: TGTGCCAGCAGTGAAGTCATACAGGGTAACGGGGAGCTGTTTTTT. Its translation is CASSEVIQGNGELFF.